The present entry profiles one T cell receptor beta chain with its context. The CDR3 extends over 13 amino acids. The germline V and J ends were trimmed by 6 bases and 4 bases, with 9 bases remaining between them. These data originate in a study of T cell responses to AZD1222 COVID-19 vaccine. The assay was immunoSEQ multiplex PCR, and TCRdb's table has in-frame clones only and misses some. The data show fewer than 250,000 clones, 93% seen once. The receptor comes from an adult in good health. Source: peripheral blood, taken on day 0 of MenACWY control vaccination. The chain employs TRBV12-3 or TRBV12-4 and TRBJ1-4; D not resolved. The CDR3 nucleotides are TGTGCCAGCAGCTTGGGGTATAATGAAAAACTGTTTTTT. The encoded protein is CASSLGYNEKLFF.